The source of this TCR beta chain is a study of Tregs in tolerant kidney transplant recipients. Note on this clone: What it binds is not known.

TCRdb keeps only in-frame clones here, not all; method: immunoSEQ multiplex PCR. The sample includes 15,000 to 20,000 clones, roughly 65% of them seen just once. This TCR was recovered from a human donor in good health. Sequencing was carried out using Tregs from blood cultured with allogeneic cells.

The CDR3 region is CASSVVLTGGELFF. As DNA, the CDR3 is TGTGCCAGCAGCGTAGTCCTTACTGGGGGGGAGCTGTTTTTT. V usage is TRBV9 and J usage is TRBJ2-2; D is ambiguous. Trimming pared 0 bases from V and 8 bases from J, leaving 11 bases between. CDR3 length equals 14 residues. CDR1 and CDR2 (germline): SGDLS, YYNGEE.